The clone carrying this TCR beta chain was observed a handful of times. Researchers prepared the TCRbeta library using unique molecular identifiers, the study reports. Using its own MiXCR run on the PCR reads, TCRdb lists one record per CDR3 protein. Here the sample spans about 610,000 distinct CDR3 sequences, roughly a tenth being singletons. These data originate in a study of T-cell reconstitution after alpha-beta-depleted transplantation in children. CDR1 is MNHNS, CDR2 SASEGT, per germline. There are 15 residues in the CDR3. Trimming left V 10 bases short and J 2 bases short, with 18 bases between.

The sequence came from a human donor who donated a stem cell graft to a child with acute myeloid leukemia. The material was PBMCs from the stem cell graft donor, obtained from the stem cell graft. The V gene is TRBV6-1, the J gene TRBJ2-1; D perhaps matches TRBD2 (6 bases). CDR3 sequence: CATTPSGGAYNEQFF. CDR3 coding DNA: TGTGCCACCACGCCCTCCGGCGGGGCCTACAATGAGCAGTTCTTC.